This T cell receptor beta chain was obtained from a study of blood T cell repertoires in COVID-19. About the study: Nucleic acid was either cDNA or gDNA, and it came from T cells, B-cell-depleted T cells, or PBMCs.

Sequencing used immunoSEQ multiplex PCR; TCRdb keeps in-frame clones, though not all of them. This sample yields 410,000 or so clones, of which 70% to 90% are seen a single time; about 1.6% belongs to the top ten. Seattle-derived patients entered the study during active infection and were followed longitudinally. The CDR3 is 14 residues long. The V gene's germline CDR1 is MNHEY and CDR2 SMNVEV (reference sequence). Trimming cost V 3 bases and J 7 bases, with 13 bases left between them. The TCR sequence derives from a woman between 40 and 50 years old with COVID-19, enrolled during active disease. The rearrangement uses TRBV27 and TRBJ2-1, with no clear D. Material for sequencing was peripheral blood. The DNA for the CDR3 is TGTGCCAGCAGTTTTGTTCCTGGGCGAAATGAGCAGTTCTTC. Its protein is CASSFVPGRNEQFF.